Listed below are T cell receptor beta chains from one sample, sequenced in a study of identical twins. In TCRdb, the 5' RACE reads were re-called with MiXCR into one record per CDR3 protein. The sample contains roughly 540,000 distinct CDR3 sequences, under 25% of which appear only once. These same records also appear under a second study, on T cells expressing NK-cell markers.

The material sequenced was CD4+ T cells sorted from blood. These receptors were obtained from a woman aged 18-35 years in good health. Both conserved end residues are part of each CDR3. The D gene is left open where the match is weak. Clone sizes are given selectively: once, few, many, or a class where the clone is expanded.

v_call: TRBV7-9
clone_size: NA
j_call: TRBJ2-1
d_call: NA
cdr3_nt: TGTGCCAGCAGCCCCTATGGGGGGAGCTCCTACAATGAGCAGTTCTTC
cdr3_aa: CASSPYGGSSYNEQFF

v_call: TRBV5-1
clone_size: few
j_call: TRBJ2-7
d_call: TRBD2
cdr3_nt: TGCGCCAGCAGCTTAGGGACTAGCGGAAATATCTACGAGCAGTACTTC
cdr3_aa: CASSLGTSGNIYEQYF

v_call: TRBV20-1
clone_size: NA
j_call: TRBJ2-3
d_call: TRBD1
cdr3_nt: TGCAGTGCTAGAGACCCCCGGGACAGGGGGGGAGATACGCAGTATTTT
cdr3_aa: CSARDPRDRGGDTQYF

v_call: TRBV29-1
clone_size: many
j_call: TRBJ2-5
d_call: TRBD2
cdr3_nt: TGCAGCGTTTTGGGGGGGGGAGAGACCCAGTACTTC
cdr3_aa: CSVLGGGETQYF

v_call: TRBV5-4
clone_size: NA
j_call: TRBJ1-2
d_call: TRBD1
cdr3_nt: TGTGCCAGCAGCTGGGGGACAGGGGGAAACTATGGCTACACCTTC
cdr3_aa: CASSWGTGGNYGYTF

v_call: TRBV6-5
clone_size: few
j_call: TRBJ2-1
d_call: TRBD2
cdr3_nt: TGTGCCAGCAGTTACCTGACTAGCGGCTGGGACAATGAGCAGTTCTTC
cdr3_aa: CASSYLTSGWDNEQFF

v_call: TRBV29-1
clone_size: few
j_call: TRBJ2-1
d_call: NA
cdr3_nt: TGCAGCGTTAGGGCGTTAGCCGCCCAATCGGAGCAGTTCTTC
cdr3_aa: CSVRALAAQSEQFF

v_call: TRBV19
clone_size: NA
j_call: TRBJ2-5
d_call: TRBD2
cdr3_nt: TGTGCCAGTAGTACGTCGCGGGGGCAAGAGACCCAGTACTTC
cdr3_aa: CASSTSRGQETQYF

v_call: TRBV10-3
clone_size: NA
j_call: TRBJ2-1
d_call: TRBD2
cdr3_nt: TGTGCCATCAGTGAGGGACTAGCGGGTGTCTACAATGAGCAGTTCTTC
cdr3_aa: CAISEGLAGVYNEQFF

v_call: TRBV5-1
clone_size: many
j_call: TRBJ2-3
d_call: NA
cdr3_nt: TGTGCCAGCAGCTTGGTAGATACGCAGTATTTT
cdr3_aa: CASSLVDTQYF

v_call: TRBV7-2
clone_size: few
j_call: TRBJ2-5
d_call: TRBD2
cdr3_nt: TGTGCCAGCAGCTTAGTAGCGCTAGCGGGAGTTGAGACCCAGTACTTC
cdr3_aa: CASSLVALAGVETQYF

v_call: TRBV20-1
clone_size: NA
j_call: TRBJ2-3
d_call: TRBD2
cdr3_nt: TGCAGTGCCAAAGCCACGGGACTAGCGAGGGGTACGCAGTATTTT
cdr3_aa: CSAKATGLARGTQYF

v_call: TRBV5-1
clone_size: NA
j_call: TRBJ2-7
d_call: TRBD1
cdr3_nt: TGCGCCAGCAGCCCCGGGACAGGAGGCTCCTACGAGCAGTACTTC
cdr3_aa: CASSPGTGGSYEQYF

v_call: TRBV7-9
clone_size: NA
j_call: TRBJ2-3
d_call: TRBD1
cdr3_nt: TGTGCCAGCAGCTTAGTTACAGGGGCAAGCACAGATACGCAGTATTTT
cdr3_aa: CASSLVTGASTDTQYF

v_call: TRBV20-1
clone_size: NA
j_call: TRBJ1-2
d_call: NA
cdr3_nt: TGCAGTGCTAGTGCGGGAGTGGACTATGGCTACACCTTC
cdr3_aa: CSASAGVDYGYTF

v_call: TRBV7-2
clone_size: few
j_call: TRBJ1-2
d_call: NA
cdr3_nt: TGTGCCAGCAGCTTAGCGGTTACAAGTTACTATGGCTACACCTTC
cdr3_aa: CASSLAVTSYYGYTF

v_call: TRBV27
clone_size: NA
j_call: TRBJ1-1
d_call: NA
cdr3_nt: TGTGCCGTTCGAAGGGGTGGGTGGAACACTGAAGCTTTCTTT
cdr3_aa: CAVRRGGWNTEAFF

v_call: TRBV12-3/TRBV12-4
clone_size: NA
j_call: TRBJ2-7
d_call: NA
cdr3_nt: TGTGCCAGCAGTTTAGATTCGTGGCTCTCCTACGAGCAGTACTTC
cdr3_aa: CASSLDSWLSYEQYF

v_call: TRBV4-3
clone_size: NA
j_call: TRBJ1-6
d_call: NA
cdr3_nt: TGCGCCAGCAGCCGTGAAAAGGGGATCTATAATTCACCCCTCCACTTT
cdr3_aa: CASSREKGIYNSPLHF

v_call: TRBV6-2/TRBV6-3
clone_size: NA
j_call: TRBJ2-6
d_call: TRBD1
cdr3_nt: TGTGCCAGCAGTTACTTTTCCCCGGGACAGGGGCTCTCTGGGGCCAACGTCCTGACTTTC
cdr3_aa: CASSYFSPGQGLSGANVLTF

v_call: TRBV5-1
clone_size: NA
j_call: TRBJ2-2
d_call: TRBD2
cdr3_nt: TGCGCCAGCAGCGTAGCGGGAGGAGGCACCGGGGAGCTGTTTTTT
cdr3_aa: CASSVAGGGTGELFF

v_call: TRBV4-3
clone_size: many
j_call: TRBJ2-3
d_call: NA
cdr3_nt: TGCGCCAGCAGCCAAGAGCGTTTTACAGATACGCAGTATTTT
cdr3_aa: CASSQERFTDTQYF

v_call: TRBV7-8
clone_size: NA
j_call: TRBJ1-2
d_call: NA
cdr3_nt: TGTGCCAGCACCAATCCCCCGAGGGAAAGCGGCTACACCTTC
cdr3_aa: CASTNPPRESGYTF

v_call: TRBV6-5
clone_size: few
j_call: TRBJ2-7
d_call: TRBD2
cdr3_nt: TGTGCCAGCAGTTACTCCGGGAGGACTGAAGGCTCCTACGAGCAGTACTTC
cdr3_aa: CASSYSGRTEGSYEQYF

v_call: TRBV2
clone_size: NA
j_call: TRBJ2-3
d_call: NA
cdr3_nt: TGTGCCAGCATCCCCAGAGGGGCACCAACAGATACGCAGTATTTT
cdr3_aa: CASIPRGAPTDTQYF

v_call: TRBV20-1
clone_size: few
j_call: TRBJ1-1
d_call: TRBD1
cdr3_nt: TGCAGTGCTAGACCGGGACAGGGTCCCGAAGCTTTCTTT
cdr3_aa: CSARPGQGPEAFF

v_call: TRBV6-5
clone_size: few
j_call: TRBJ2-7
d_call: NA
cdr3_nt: TGTGCCAGCAGAGATAGCGTCTCACAGTACTTC
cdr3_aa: CASRDSVSQYF

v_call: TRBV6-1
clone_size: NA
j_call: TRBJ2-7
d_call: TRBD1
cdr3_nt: TGTGCCAGCAGAACCGGGACAGGGTACGAGCAGTACTTC
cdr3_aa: CASRTGTGYEQYF

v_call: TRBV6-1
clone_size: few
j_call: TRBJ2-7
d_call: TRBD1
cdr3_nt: TGTGCCAGCAGTCTCCATACTTCACAGGGGAACGAGCAGTACTTC
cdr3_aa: CASSLHTSQGNEQYF

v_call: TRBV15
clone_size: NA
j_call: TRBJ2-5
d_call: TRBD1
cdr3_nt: TGTGCCACCAGCAGGGGACAGGGGTTCCTCCAAGAGACCCAGTACTTC
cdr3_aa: CATSRGQGFLQETQYF

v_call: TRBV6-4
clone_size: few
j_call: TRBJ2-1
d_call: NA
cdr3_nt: TGTGCCAGCATCTTTGGTCGGGAGCATACTTACAATGAGCAGTTCTTC
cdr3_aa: CASIFGREHTYNEQFF

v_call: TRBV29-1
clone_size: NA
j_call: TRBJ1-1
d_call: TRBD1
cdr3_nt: TGCAGCGTTGGAGCAGGGGGCAGGACTGAAGCTTTCTTT
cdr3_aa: CSVGAGGRTEAFF

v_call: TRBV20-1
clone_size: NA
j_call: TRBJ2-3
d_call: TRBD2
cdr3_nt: TGCAGTGCTTCTAGACTAGCGGGGTCGAGAGATACGCAGTATTTT
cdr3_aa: CSASRLAGSRDTQYF

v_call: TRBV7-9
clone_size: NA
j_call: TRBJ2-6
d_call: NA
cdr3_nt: TGTGCCAGCAGCTTATGGAGACGCTCTGGGGCCAACGTCCTGACTTTC
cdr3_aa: CASSLWRRSGANVLTF

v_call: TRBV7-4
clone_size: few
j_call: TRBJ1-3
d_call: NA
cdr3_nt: TGTGCCAGCAGCCCCAACGACAGGTGCGACTCTGGAAACACCATATATTTT
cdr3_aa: CASSPNDRCDSGNTIYF

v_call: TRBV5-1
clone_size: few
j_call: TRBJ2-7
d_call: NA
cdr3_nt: TGCGCCAGCAGCTTGGGCCGGGTCACATCCTACGAGCAGTACTTC
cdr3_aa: CASSLGRVTSYEQYF

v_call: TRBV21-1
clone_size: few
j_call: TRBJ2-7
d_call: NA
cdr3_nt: TGTGCCAGCAGCAATTGGACAGGAGTCTACGAGCAGTACTTC
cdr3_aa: CASSNWTGVYEQYF

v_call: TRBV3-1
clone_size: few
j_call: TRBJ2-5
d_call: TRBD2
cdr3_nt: TGTGCCAGCAGCCTGGGACTAGCGGTCTTCGGGGAGACCCAGTACTTC
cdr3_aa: CASSLGLAVFGETQYF

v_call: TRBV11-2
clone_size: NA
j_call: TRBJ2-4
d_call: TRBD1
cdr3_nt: TGTGCCAGCAGCGCCTCCCTGGGACAGGGAGACAAAAACATTCAGTACTTC
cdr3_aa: CASSASLGQGDKNIQYF

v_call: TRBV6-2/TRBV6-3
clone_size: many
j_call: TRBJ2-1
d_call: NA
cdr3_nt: TGTGCCAGCAGTCCCCACGGGCTACCCTACAATGAGCAGTTCTTC
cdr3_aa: CASSPHGLPYNEQFF

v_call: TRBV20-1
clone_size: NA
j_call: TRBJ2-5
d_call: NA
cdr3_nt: TGCAGTGCGCGGACACTCCAAGAGACCCAGTACTTC
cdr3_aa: CSARTLQETQYF

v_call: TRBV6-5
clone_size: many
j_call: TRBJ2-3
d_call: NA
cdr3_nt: TGTGCCAGCAGTTACGGGCCAGGCACAGATACGCAGTATTTT
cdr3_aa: CASSYGPGTDTQYF

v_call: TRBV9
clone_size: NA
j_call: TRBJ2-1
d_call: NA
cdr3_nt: TGTGCCAGCGCCGAGAAAATCAGCTCCTACAATGAGCAGTTCTTC
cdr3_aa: CASAEKISSYNEQFF

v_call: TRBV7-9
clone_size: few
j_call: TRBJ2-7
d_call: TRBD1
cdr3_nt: TGTGCCAGCTGGGACAGGGCCTACGAGCAGTACTTC
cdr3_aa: CASWDRAYEQYF

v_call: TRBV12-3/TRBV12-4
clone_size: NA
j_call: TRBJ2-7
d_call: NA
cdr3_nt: TGTGCCAGCAGTTTAGAAGGGGCCCTAAACTACGAGCAGTACTTC
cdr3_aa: CASSLEGALNYEQYF

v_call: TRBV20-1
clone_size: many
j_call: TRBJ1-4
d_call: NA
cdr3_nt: TGCAGTGCTAGAGATGTAATCGGGGGGCAATCTGAAAAACTGTTTTTT
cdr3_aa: CSARDVIGGQSEKLFF

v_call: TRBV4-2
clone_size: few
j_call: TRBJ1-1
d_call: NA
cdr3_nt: TGTGCCAGCAGCCAGATGGGAACGAACACTGAAGCTTTCTTT
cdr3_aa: CASSQMGTNTEAFF

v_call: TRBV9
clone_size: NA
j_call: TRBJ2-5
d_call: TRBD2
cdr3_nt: TGTGCCAGCAGCGTCGCGGGGGGGCTTAAGGAGACCCAGTACTTC
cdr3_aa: CASSVAGGLKETQYF

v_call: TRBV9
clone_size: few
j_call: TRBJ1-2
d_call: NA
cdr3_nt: TGTGCCAGCAGCCTCCGGACAGAAGCTAACTATGGCTACACCTTC
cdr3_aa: CASSLRTEANYGYTF

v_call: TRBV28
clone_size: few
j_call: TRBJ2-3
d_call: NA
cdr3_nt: TGTGCCAGCAGTTTATCCCAACTAGGAGCATATACGCAGTATTTT
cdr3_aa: CASSLSQLGAYTQYF

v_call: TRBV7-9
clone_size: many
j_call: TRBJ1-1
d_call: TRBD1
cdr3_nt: TGTGCCAGCAGCCCCGACAGGGGCGAAGCTTTCTTT
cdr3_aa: CASSPDRGEAFF

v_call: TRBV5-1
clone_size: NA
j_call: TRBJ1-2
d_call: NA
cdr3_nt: TGCGCCAGCAGCCCCTTAGGAGGGAATGGCTACACCTTC
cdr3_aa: CASSPLGGNGYTF

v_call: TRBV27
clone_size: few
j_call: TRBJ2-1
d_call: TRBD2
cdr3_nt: TGTGCCAGCAGGGTAGCGGGAGTTCGGGATGAGCAGTTCTTC
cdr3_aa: CASRVAGVRDEQFF

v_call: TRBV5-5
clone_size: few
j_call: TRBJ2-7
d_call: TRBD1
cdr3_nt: TGTGCCAGCAGCTTCCGTGGGACAGGAGCCTACGAGCAGTACTTC
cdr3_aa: CASSFRGTGAYEQYF

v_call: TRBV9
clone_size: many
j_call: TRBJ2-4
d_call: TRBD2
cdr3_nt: TGTGCCAGCAGCTCCAGTGGGAACCGGGACTATGGGATTCAGTACTTC
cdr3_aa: CASSSSGNRDYGIQYF

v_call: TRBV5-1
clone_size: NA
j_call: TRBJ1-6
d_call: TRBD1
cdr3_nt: TGCGCCAGCAGCGTGGGACAGGGAGGATCACCCCTCCACTTT
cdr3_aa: CASSVGQGGSPLHF

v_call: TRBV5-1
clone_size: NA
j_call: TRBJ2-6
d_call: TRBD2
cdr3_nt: TGCGCCAGCAGACTTCCGGGAGGTACCGACGCTTTCCCGAGACAGTCTGGGGCCAACGTCCTGACTTTC
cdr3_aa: CASRLPGGTDAFPRQSGANVLTF

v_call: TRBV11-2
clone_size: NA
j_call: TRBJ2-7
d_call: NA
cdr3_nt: TGTGCCAGCAGCAAAGACAGGCCGCTCGGCGGCGAAAACTACGAGCAGTACTTC
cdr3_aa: CASSKDRPLGGENYEQYF

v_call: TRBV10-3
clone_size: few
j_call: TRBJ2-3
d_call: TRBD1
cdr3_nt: TGTGCCATCAGTGAACGACAGGGGGATACGCAGTATTTT
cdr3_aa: CAISERQGDTQYF